The present T cell receptor beta chain was sequenced within a study of blood T cell repertoires in COVID-19 (TCRdb year 2020). Some background on the complete study: Collaborator samples came from the United States, Italy and Spain and covered acute and convalescent phases of COVID-19. The repertoires were released in a freely available public database meant as a resource for research on the immune response to SARS-CoV-2. Samples came from the ongoing ImmuneRACE study (first 160 participants) plus 1,254 subjects from 6 global collaborators. Where HLA class I and class II types were available, the types were taken from metadata supplied by the sample provider, not from assay-based typing. Deeply sampled blood TCRbeta repertoires from subjects exposed to, actively infected with, or recovered from COVID-19 were included in the dataset. The sample metadata nearly always contained a de-identified subject ID, COVID-19 status, age in years and sex. The material from the prospective study consisted of cDNA or gDNA derived from T cells, B-cell-depleted T cells, or PBMCs.

Study-wide conclusions, independent of this receptor: The quantity of clinical and demographic metadata differed by source and by participant and was supplied without curation.

As encoded in the germline V gene, CDR1 is MNHEY while CDR2 is SVGAGI. Reading from cysteine to phenylalanine, the CDR3 counts 12 amino acids. Just the 36-base CDR3 DNA is kept, in frame starting at base 1. V gives up 2 bases and J gives up 6 bases, and the segment between their germline ends measures 8 bases. Participants in the prospective study were aged roughly 18 to 89 years, lived in about two dozen United States geographic areas, and enrolled through a virtual design. In the prospective study, participants were assigned to cohorts based on the clinical history participants reported in a screening survey and a study questionnaire. Recovered participants in ImmuneRACE Cohort 3 were defined as having two consecutive negative NP/OP PCR tests, clearance from a healthcare professional, or resolution of symptoms. Each participant in the prospective study had whole blood, serum and a nasopharyngeal or oropharyngeal swab collected by mobile phlebotomists. Over an approximately 2-month period, participants in the prospective study had the option of providing additional blood draws and questionnaires. Before DNA extraction, prospective study blood samples were shipped either frozen or at room temperature.

This clone was seen a handful of times. Its antigen target is currently unknown. It has no much larger one-base neighbor in the sample; base qualities were not kept. TCRbeta CDR3 regions were amplified from genomic DNA using the immunoSEQ Assay, a bias-controlled multiplex PCR. Per the authors' processing: Within the assay, amplification of reference gene primers was used to estimate how many nucleated cells each sample contained. To quantify the absolute abundance of each unique TCRbeta CDR3 rearrangement, sequence reads were collapsed and filtered. For each sample, productive Simpson clonality was calculated by taking the square root of Simpson's diversity index across productive rearrangements. Entries here come from immuneACCESS through TCRdb and include only in-frame sequences with V and J called. Some clones fail to appear in such tables; in the studies checked, an unresolved V gene covers under half of the shortfall, and the cause of the remainder is unknown. V and J calls and clone size are copied from that table; D and trimming were computed from the DNA. The sample contains 300,000 to 350,000 clones, about 90% of them found a single time. The ten largest make up 5% of the sample.

Recombination linked TRBV6-5 to TRBJ2-7; the D gene is perhaps TRBD2, from 5 matching bases. Source material: PBMCs or T cells enriched from blood (not recorded which). The clonotype was recovered from a man in his thirties or forties who had recovered from COVID-19. The CDR3 in this case is CASSYIAGEQYF. The sequence in DNA is TGTGCCAGCAGTTACATCGCGGGCGAGCAGTACTTC.